Following are 10 T cell receptor beta chains from one sample sequenced in a study of blood T cell repertoires in COVID-19. TCRdb's copy holds only in-frame clones and misses some; the assay was immunoSEQ multiplex PCR. The sample has over 150,000 clones, approximately 84% seen once. Sequencing was done on a sample of peripheral blood. Source of these receptors: a woman aged 80 or older with COVID-19, enrolled during active disease.

The gene calls are TRBV5-4 and TRBJ1-3; D remains ambiguous. The CDR3 is 13 amino acids. Trimming shortened V by 1 base and J by 2 bases, and 4 bases separated the two germline ends. CDR1 and CDR2 from the germline V gene are SGHNT and YYREEE (reference sequence). This CDR3 reads CASSLFAGNTIYF. CDR3 coding DNA: TGTGCCAGCAGCTTGTTCGCTGGAAACACCATATATTTT.

This chain uses TRBV28 with TRBJ2-3; TRBD1 agrees at 7 bases. This CDR3 spans 18 amino acids. V shed 5 bases, J shed 2 bases, and the junction held 16 bases outside the gene matches. Per the germline V gene, CDR1 is MDHEN and CDR2 is SYDVKM. CDR3 sequence: CASSPVPGSDRFTDTQYF. The CDR3 DNA reads as TGTGCCAGCAGTCCCGTCCCAGGGTCGGACAGGTTCACAGATACGCAGTATTTT.

The V call is TRBV13, the J call TRBJ2-7; D is uncertain. V lost 8 bases, J lost 0 bases, and 14 bases lay in between. In germline, CDR1 is PRHDT, CDR2 FYEKMQ (reference sequence). CDR3 length equals 14 residues. CDR3 protein: CASSRQAGSYEQYF. CDR3 DNA: TGTGCCAGCTCGCGACAAGCAGGCTCCTACGAGCAGTACTTC.

V and J are TRBV6-5 and TRBJ1-2; a possible D gene is TRBD1 (5 bases). CDR3 length: 15 amino acids. The germline V gene encodes CDR1 MNHEY and CDR2 SVGAGI. Trimming removed 6 bases from V and 8 bases from J, with 22 bases in between. The CDR3 spells CASSTSPGTTLGYTF. The CDR3 DNA sequence: TGTGCCAGCAGCACTAGCCCCGGGACTACGTTAGGCTACACCTTC.

The chain has TRBV4-1 and TRBJ2-3, with 9 bases aligning to TRBD2. CDR1 and CDR2 (germline): MGHRA, YSYEKL. This CDR3 has 16 residues. With 3 bases clipped from V and 1 base from J, the junction kept 5 bases outside the gene matches. DNA of the CDR3: TGCGCCAGCAGCCAGGAAGAGCGGGAGGGCACAGATACGCAGTATTTT. This encodes CASSQEEREGTDTQYF.

V and J are TRBV7-9 and TRBJ2-5; TRBD1 matches 7 bases. CDR1 and CDR2 from the germline V gene are SEHNR and FQNEAQ (reference sequence). CDR3 size: 13 residues. V was clipped by 5 bases and J by 4 bases; unmatched bases: 4. CDR3 amino acids: CASSQRTGETQYF. The CDR3 region has the DNA TGTGCCAGCAGCCAGCGGACAGGAGAGACCCAGTACTTC.

The CDR3 bases are TGTGCCAGCAGCCCAACAGGACTAGCGGGCGGTGAGACCCAGTACTTC. Its translation: CASSPTGLAGGETQYF. The chain joins TRBV7-7 to TRBJ2-5; 11 bases align to TRBD2. The CDR3 runs 16 residues. After removal of 5 bases from V and 5 bases from J, the junction contained 10 bases not matched to a gene. The V gene's germline CDR1 is SSHAT and CDR2 FNYEAQ (reference sequence).

The CDR3 loop is CSASRAGGTGSPLHF. The CDR3 nucleotides are TGCAGTGCTAGTCGGGCAGGGGGCACGGGGTCACCCCTCCACTTT. This chain joins TRBV20-1 and TRBJ1-6; TRBD1 aligns across 8 bases. Germline V gene lookup returns CDR1 DFQATT and CDR2 SNEGSKA (reference sequence). This CDR3 has 15 amino acids. Trimming removed 3 bases from V and 10 bases from J; junction bases left unmatched: 11.

The chain joins TRBV7-2 to TRBJ2-1; TRBD2 matches at 7 bases. The CDR3 length is 15 residues. The germline V gene encodes CDR1 SGHTA and CDR2 FQGNSA. With 1 base clipped from V and 4 bases from J, the junction kept 4 bases outside the gene matches. CDR3 in amino acids: CASSLDVGGYNEQFF. CDR3 DNA: TGTGCCAGCAGCTTAGACGTGGGGGGGTACAATGAGCAGTTCTTC.

The chain recombines TRBV4-2 with TRBJ2-5; D call uncertain. CDR1 is LGHNA, CDR2 YNFKEQ, per germline. V lost 0 bases, J lost 5 bases, and 10 bases lay in between. The CDR3 covers 14 residues. CDR3 in DNA: TGTGCCAGCAGCCAAGAGGCTAGTCAGGAGACCCAGTACTTC. Amino acid sequence: CASSQEASQETQYF.